The T cell receptor (beta chain) under discussion was sequenced for a study of blood T cell repertoires in COVID-19. Study-wide background: Both acute and convalescent COVID-19 samples were obtained from the United States, Italy and Spain. The cDNA or gDNA used as material had been derived from T cells, B-cell-depleted T cells, or PBMCs.

V lost 5 bases and J 4 bases, leaving 20 bases between the germline ends. The CDR3 is 16 residues long. Germline CDR1 is MDHEN and CDR2 is SYDVKM. Under the authors' procedure: By means of reference gene primer amplification, nucleated cell counts were estimated. The protocol was immunoSEQ multiplex PCR, while the TCRdb copy is restricted to in-frame clones and leaves out a portion. V, J and clone size were drawn from that table, and D and trimming were deduced from the DNA. Among 60,000 to 65,000 clones listed, about 76% were seen once. The chain combines TRBV28 with TRBJ1-1; no firm D call. The TCR sequence derives from a woman at least 80 years old with acute or convalescent COVID-19. Sequencing was carried out using peripheral blood. CDR3 sequence: CASSPTPQAGITEAFF. The CDR3 nucleotides are TGTGCCAGCAGTCCCACCCCCCAGGCGGGAATCACTGAAGCTTTCTTT.